Listed below are T cell receptor beta chains from one sample, sequenced in a study of blood T cell repertoires in COVID-19. Generated by immunoSEQ multiplex PCR, the TCRdb table keeps only in-frame clones and is missing some. The data show fewer than 100,000 clones, with 90% to 95% seen just once and 1.9% held by the top ten. The sequencing input was peripheral blood. The receptors originated from a woman between 45 and 65 years old in a cohort sampled during active COVID-19. The CDR3 runs from the conserved cysteine through the conserved F or W. A D gene is named only where the DNA matches it firmly. Clone size is not always given. Where it is, it says once, few, many or a class for expanded clones.

v_call,d_call,clone_size,j_call,cdr3_nt,cdr3_aa
TRBV9,TRBD1,-,TRBJ2-3,TGTGCCAGCAGCCCCTCAGGGGGCATGACAGATACGCAGTATTTT,CASSPSGGMTDTQYF
TRBV19,-,-,TRBJ1-5,TGTGCCAGTGACGGCTCCACAGGGTGGGAGCCCCAGCATTTT,CASDGSTGWEPQHF
TRBV19,TRBD1,once,TRBJ1-1,TGTGCCAGTAGTACCGTTTGGACAGGCGACACTGAAGCTTTCTTT,CASSTVWTGDTEAFF
TRBV10-1,TRBD1,-,TRBJ2-6,TGCGCCAGCAGCCCGGGACAGGGACTCCCTGGGGCCAACGTCCTGACTTTC,CASSPGQGLPGANVLTF
TRBV12-3/TRBV12-4,-,once,TRBJ2-7,TGTGCCAGCAGTTTTTCCCGCTACGAGCAGTACTTC,CASSFSRYEQYF
TRBV5-1,TRBD1,-,TRBJ1-3,TGCGCCAGCAGCCACCAGACAGGGGCTGGAAACACCATATATTTT,CASSHQTGAGNTIYF
TRBV4-2,TRBD2,-,TRBJ2-7,TGTGCCAGCAGCCAAGAAGGGCTAGCGGGGGGCCTCTACGAGCAGTACTTC,CASSQEGLAGGLYEQYF
TRBV11-2,-,-,TRBJ2-5,TGTGCCAGCAGGCTGGGTGGAGGGCCGGGGCCACAAGAGACCCAGTACTTC,CASRLGGGPGPQETQYF
TRBV20-1,TRBD1,-,TRBJ1-4,TGCAGTGCGCCCGGGACAGGGGATTCGTTTTTT,CSAPGTGDSFF
TRBV18,TRBD1,-,TRBJ2-5,TGTGCCAGCTCACGCGAGGGGACAGCACAAGAGACCCAGTACTTC,CASSREGTAQETQYF
TRBV21-1,-,-,TRBJ2-3,TGTGCCAGCACGGGAGGGGGAATCTCTAGCACAGATACGCAGTATTTT,CASTGGGISSTDTQYF
TRBV3-1/TRBV3-2,-,once,TRBJ1-5,TGTGCCAGCAGCCAAGACGGGGGAGTGGGCAATCAGCCCCAGCATTTT,CASSQDGGVGNQPQHF
TRBV25-1,TRBD1,few,TRBJ1-6,TGTGCCAGCAGTGAAACAGGGGATAGTTCACCCCTCCACTTT,CASSETGDSSPLHF
TRBV3-1/TRBV3-2,-,-,TRBJ2-7,TGTGCCAGCAGCCAATCAGGAGGGGCGCAGTACTTC,CASSQSGGAQYF
TRBV7-7,TRBD1,-,TRBJ2-5,TGTGCTAGCAGCTCCCGACAGGGGGCCCAAGAGACCCAGTACTTC,CASSSRQGAQETQYF
TRBV12-3/TRBV12-4,-,once,TRBJ2-5,TGTGCCAGCAGTACTAGCCAAGAGACCCAGTACTTC,CASSTSQETQYF
TRBV7-9,TRBD1,-,TRBJ2-6,TGTGCCAGCAGCCCACAGGGGGTGTTCGCTGGGGCCAACGTCCTGACTTTC,CASSPQGVFAGANVLTF
TRBV21-1,-,-,TRBJ1-1,TGTGCCACCCTTCGGGTGGGGCTGAACACTGAAGCTTTCTTT,CATLRVGLNTEAFF
TRBV19,TRBD1,once,TRBJ2-5,TGTGCCAGTAGTACTGGACAGGGGCAGTACTTC,CASSTGQGQYF
TRBV6-5,TRBD1,-,TRBJ2-7,TGTGCCAGCAGAGCCGGGGACAGGGGGCGCGAGCAGTACTTC,CASRAGDRGREQYF
TRBV7-8,-,-,TRBJ1-3,TGTGCCAGCAGTTCCGGACTCAGCTCTGGAAACACCATATATTTT,CASSSGLSSGNTIYF
TRBV5-5,-,-,TRBJ1-1,TGTGCCAGCGGCGGAACCCCGAGAACTGAAGCTTTCTTT,CASGGTPRTEAFF
TRBV5-1,TRBD1,-,TRBJ2-7,TGCGCCAGCAGCTCCACGACAGGGGGCTACGAGCAGTACTTC,CASSSTTGGYEQYF
TRBV10-3,TRBD1,-,TRBJ1-1,TGTGCCATCAGTGAGTCGAGGGACAGGGCTGAAGCTTTCTTT,CAISESRDRAEAFF
TRBV29-1,-,-,TRBJ2-7,TGCAGCGTTGTCATCGACAGGGAGCAGTACTTC,CSVVIDREQYF
TRBV5-1,-,-,TRBJ1-4,TGCGCCAGCAGCACAGGGGAAAAACTGTTTTTT,CASSTGEKLFF
TRBV4-1,-,-,TRBJ1-1,TGCGCCAGCAGCCAAGATGGGCGGGGGCCGAACACTGAAGCTTTCTTT,CASSQDGRGPNTEAFF
TRBV10-1,TRBD1,-,TRBJ2-7,TGCGCCAGCAGTAAATTTGGACAGGGGGTTCTCGAGCAGTACTTC,CASSKFGQGVLEQYF
TRBV14,TRBD1,-,TRBJ2-3,TGTGCCAGCAGCCGTTTCAGGGGGCAGGGCACAGATACGCAGTATTTT,CASSRFRGQGTDTQYF
TRBV7-9,TRBD1,-,TRBJ2-5,TGTGCCAGCAGCCATACGGGACAGGGGGCGAAGACCCAGTACTTC,CASSHTGQGAKTQYF
TRBV6-2/TRBV6-3,TRBD1,-,TRBJ1-3,TGTGCCAGCAGTTACGGACAGGGGACTTCTGGAAACACCATATATTTT,CASSYGQGTSGNTIYF
TRBV2,TRBD1,-,TRBJ1-1,TGTGCCAGCAGATTCCCGGGACAGGGGCGCACTGAAGCTTTCTTT,CASRFPGQGRTEAFF
TRBV28,TRBD1,-,TRBJ1-4,TGTGCCAGCAGTTTATTTACAGGGGGCGGTGAAAAACTGTTTTTT,CASSLFTGGGEKLFF
TRBV5-1,-,-,TRBJ2-2,TGCGCCAGCAGCCGGGGTAACGCCGGGGAGCTGTTTTTT,CASSRGNAGELFF
TRBV3-1/TRBV3-2,-,-,TRBJ2-3,TGTGCCAGCAGTCGGGACTGGAACACAGATACGCAGTATTTT,CASSRDWNTDTQYF
TRBV11-2,-,-,TRBJ2-5,TGTGCCAGCAGCTTCGGGAGTCCACGGGAGACCCAGTACTTC,CASSFGSPRETQYF
TRBV19,-,-,TRBJ1-4,TGTGCCAGCCGGCCCCAGACAGTTGAAAAACTGTTTTTT,CASRPQTVEKLFF
TRBV18,TRBD2,-,TRBJ2-7,TGTGCCAGCTCACCAAGCGGGAATCGCTACGAGCAGTACTTC,CASSPSGNRYEQYF
TRBV5-1,TRBD2,-,TRBJ2-1,TGCGCCAGCAGCTTGGATGGACTAGCGGGTTATGAGCAGTTCTTC,CASSLDGLAGYEQFF
TRBV5-1,TRBD1,once,TRBJ2-5,TGCGCCAGCAGCTTGGGGGCTGGGACAGGGGACCAAGAGACCCAGTACTTC,CASSLGAGTGDQETQYF
TRBV5-1,-,-,TRBJ2-7,TGCGCCAGCAGCTTGGAGAGTGGGGGCCTCTCCTACGAGCAGTACTTC,CASSLESGGLSYEQYF
TRBV28,-,-,TRBJ1-5,TGTGCCAGCAGTTTGCTTGTGTCTCGGGGTCAGCCCCAGCATTTT,CASSLLVSRGQPQHF
TRBV5-5,-,-,TRBJ2-3,TGTGCCAGCAGCCGTGTGGGGGGGCCCCGCACAGATACGCAGTATTTT,CASSRVGGPRTDTQYF
TRBV2,TRBD1,-,TRBJ1-5,TGTGCCAGCAGTGAGGGACAGGGGTCTAATCAGCCCCAGCATTTT,CASSEGQGSNQPQHF
TRBV7-9,-,-,TRBJ1-6,TGTGCCAGCAGCTTAGCGGGTGTCAGGGTAGGGTCACCCCTCCACTTT,CASSLAGVRVGSPLHF
TRBV28,-,once,TRBJ1-2,TGTGCCAGCAGTTTGGACAGACTCTCTGATGGCTACACCTTC,CASSLDRLSDGYTF
TRBV2,TRBD1,-,TRBJ2-3,TGTGCCAGCAGTGAACAGGGGGAGCCGCAGTATTTT,CASSEQGEPQYF
TRBV19,TRBD1,once,TRBJ1-1,TGTGCCAGTAGACTTGAGGGGGCTACAACTGAAGCTTTCTTT,CASRLEGATTEAFF
TRBV7-3,TRBD1,-,TRBJ2-1,TGTGCCAGCAAACGGGACAGCTCCTACAATGAGCAGTTCTTC,CASKRDSSYNEQFF
TRBV5-1,-,-,TRBJ2-2,TGCGCCAGCAAAACGATACAGGGCAACACCGGGGAGCTGTTTTTT,CASKTIQGNTGELFF
TRBV5-1,-,-,TRBJ1-4,TGCGCCAGCAGCTCGGGCGGGACTACAACTAATGAAAAACTGTTTTTT,CASSSGGTTTNEKLFF
TRBV5-1,TRBD1,-,TRBJ1-2,TGCGCCAGCAGGACCGGGACAGGGGACTATGGCTACACCTTC,CASRTGTGDYGYTF
TRBV28,-,few,TRBJ1-1,TGTGCCAGCGTGCTAAACGGGATTCAGGCTTTCTTT,CASVLNGIQAFF
TRBV6-1,TRBD2,-,TRBJ2-3,TGTGCCAGCAGTCAAGCAAGACTAGCGGGGGGGGATGATACGCAGTATTTT,CASSQARLAGGDDTQYF
TRBV5-1,-,-,TRBJ1-5,TGCGCCAGCAGCCTAGGAGGGGGCAATCAGCCCCAGCATTTT,CASSLGGGNQPQHF
TRBV7-9,TRBD2,-,TRBJ2-7,TGTGCCAGCAGCTTAGATTGGACTAGCGACGAGCAGTACTTC,CASSLDWTSDEQYF
TRBV10-1,-,-,TRBJ2-3,TGCGCCAGCAGACCCCCGGGGACAGATACGCAGTATTTT,CASRPPGTDTQYF
TRBV7-2,-,-,TRBJ2-2,TGTGCCAGCAGCTTATATTGGAACACCGGGGAGCTGTTTTTT,CASSLYWNTGELFF
TRBV18,-,-,TRBJ2-5,TGTGCCAGCTCACTGCAGGGATCCGAGACCCAGTACTTC,CASSLQGSETQYF
TRBV10-3,-,-,TRBJ1-2,TGTGCCATCAGTGACAGGGTTAACTATGGCTACACCTTC,CAISDRVNYGYTF